This T cell receptor (beta chain) was profiled in a study of T-cell memory formation after mild COVID-19. 5'RACE, which relied on constant-segment primers, yielded TCR alpha and TCR beta cDNA libraries carrying sample barcodes and UMIs. TCRdb itself ran the 5' RACE reads through MiXCR, one entry per CDR3 protein. Among about 100,000 distinct CDR3 sequences, 11% were seen once, and the ten largest hold about 40%. From germline, CDR1 is LGHNA and CDR2 YSLEER. The CDR3 runs 14 residues. The V end lost 4 bases, the J end lost 7 bases, and 16 bases lay between the germline ends. The sequenced material came from PBMCs or a T cell subset sorted from them (not recorded which). The receptor's source is a man aged 18 to 29 who had mild COVID-19 (a few samples of this study predate the infection). Cell type and time point are not known. The chain has TRBV4-3 and TRBJ1-1; D call uncertain. DNA for the CDR3: TGCGCCAGCAGCCGAAGAGGGATGGGAATTGAAGCTTTCTTT. It specifies CASSRRGMGIEAFF.